Shown below are 23 T cell receptor beta chains from a single sample sequenced in a study of blood T cell repertoires in COVID-19 (dated by TCRdb to 2020 to 2022). The library was prepared using the immunoSEQ multiplex PCR assay. In TCRdb, the immuneACCESS table is reduced to in-frame sequences with V and J assigned. These tables do not hold every clone; where another copy was compared, an unresolved V gene accounts for under half, and the others remain unexplained. The sample contains fewer than 200,000 clones, 84% of them found a single time. Approximately 12% of the sample is held by the ten biggest clonotypes. The material sequenced was PBMCs or T cells enriched from blood (not recorded which). The receptors stem from a man aged 45-65 years who had recovered from COVID-19.

The chain couples TRBV9 to TRBJ2-3, with D possibly matching TRBD1 (5 bases). The CDR3 runs 17 residues. The V end was cut by 0 bases, the J end by 0 bases, with 14 bases between. Germline-derived CDR1 and CDR2 are SGDLS and YYNGEE. DNA for the CDR3: TGTGCCAGCAGCGTAGCTGGAGACAGAACTAGCACAGATACGCAGTATTTT. Translation gives CASSVAGDRTSTDTQYF.

In this sample, this clone turned up once. This chain uses TRBV15 with TRBJ2-3; TRBD1 is a possible D gene (5 bases). The ends were cut back, 4 bases at V and 4 bases at J, with 15 bases in the middle. CDR3 length equals 15 residues. CDR1 is LNHNV, CDR2 YYDKDF, per germline (reference sequence). CDR3 sequence (DNA): TGTGCCACCAGCACCCCAACGCGACAGTCAGATACGCAGTATTTT. Its protein is CATSTPTRQSDTQYF.

This clone was picked up one time. Given a much more abundant clone one base away, this may be a read error. The genes are TRBV4-2 and TRBJ2-5; TRBD2 matches 8 bases. Trimming at V came to 2 bases and at J to 5 bases, leaving 7 bases not matched to a gene. From germline, CDR1 is LGHNA and CDR2 YNFKEQ. This CDR3 has 15 residues. CDR3 amino acids: CASSQHGPGGETQYF. In DNA, the CDR3 is TGTGCCAGCAGCCAACACGGGCCGGGGGGGGAGACCCAGTACTTC.

The J gene is TRBJ1-6, the V gene TRBV7-2, with TRBD1 as a possible D gene (6 bases). CDR1 is SGHTA and CDR2 is FQGNSA in the germline V gene. V dropped 3 bases and J dropped 0 bases, with 15 bases sitting between them. This CDR3 has 18 residues. This chain's CDR3 is CASSFWTARSSYNSPLHF. The CDR3 DNA is TGTGCCAGCAGCTTCTGGACAGCTCGGAGCTCCTATAATTCACCCCTCCACTTT.

Here the CDR3 DNA reads TGTGCCAGCAGCAAAGCGCGGAGGGTTCTCCATGGCTACACCTTC. Encoded protein: CASSKARRVLHGYTF. The chain uses TRBV21-1 and TRBJ1-2. TRBV21-1 is a pseudogene locus. The CDR3 consists of 15 residues.

The genes are TRBV3-1 (or the pseudogene TRBV3-2) and TRBJ1-2; D unclear. The CDR3 covers 14 residues. CDR1 is LGHDT, CDR2 YNNKEL, per germline (reference sequence). V was clipped by 0 bases and J by 8 bases, with 13 bases between them. The CDR3 is CASSQDISGRGYTF. CDR3 nucleotides: TGTGCCAGCAGCCAAGATATATCGGGTAGAGGCTACACCTTC.

The gene calls are TRBV3-1 (or the pseudogene TRBV3-2) and TRBJ1-2; tentatively, D is TRBD1 (5 bases). Germline values: CDR1 LGHDT, CDR2 YNNKEL (reference sequence). This CDR3 has 15 amino acids. V gave up 1 base and J gave up 7 bases, with 16 bases separating them. The CDR3 reads CASSQGTAREGGYTF. The DNA for the CDR3 is TGTGCCAGCAGCCAAGGAACCGCCAGGGAAGGTGGCTACACCTTC.

This clone appeared once. The chain employs TRBV7-3 and TRBJ2-1, with 11 bases matching TRBD2. Germline CDR1 SGHTA, CDR2 FQGTGA. J was trimmed by 9 bases and V by 1 base; bases with no gene match: 5. CDR3 length equals 15 residues. CDR3 sequence: CASSLSLAGGSEQFF. CDR3 bases: TGTGCCAGCAGCTTAAGTCTAGCGGGGGGAAGTGAGCAGTTCTTC.

CDR3 protein: CASSSGLAETQYF. CDR3 bases: TGTGCCAGCAGCTCCGGACTAGCGGAAACCCAGTACTTC. The V and J genes are TRBV7-2 and TRBJ2-5; 10 bases align to TRBD2. V lost 4 bases to trimming and J lost 8 bases; unmatched junction nucleotides: 4. The CDR3 consists of 13 residues. Germline V gene data show CDR1 as SGHTA and CDR2 as FQGNSA. Full variable domain (remainder filled in from reference TRBV7-2 and TRBJ2-5): GAGVSQSPSNKVTEKGKDVELRCDPISGHTALYWYRQSLGQGLEFLIYFQGNSAPDKSGLPSDRFSAERTGGSVSTLTIQRTQQEDSAVYLCASSSGLAETQYFGPGTRLLVL.

The chain uses TRBV4-2 and TRBJ1-5; 7 bases map to TRBD1. CDR1 is LGHNA, CDR2 YNFKEQ, per germline. V gave up 2 bases and J gave up 4 bases; unmatched junction bases: 5. The CDR3 extends over 15 amino acids. This CDR3 is CASSQLRGKNQPQHF. DNA of the CDR3: TGTGCCAGCAGCCAACTCAGGGGGAAGAATCAGCCCCAGCATTTT.

V usage is TRBV5-1 and J usage is TRBJ2-1, with D possibly matching TRBD2 (6 bases). Trimming pared 7 bases from V and 4 bases from J, leaving 12 bases between. Per germline, CDR1 SGHRS and CDR2 YFSETQ. This CDR3 has 13 amino acids. The CDR3 nucleotides are TGCGCCAGCGGACCCGGAGGGTACAATGAGCAGTTCTTC. It yields the protein CASGPGGYNEQFF.

This chain joins TRBV11-2 and TRBJ2-2; TRBD1 is a possible D gene (5 bases). Between the trimmed V and J ends, which lost 4 bases and 4 bases, there was a span of 10 bases. In germline, CDR1 is SGHAT, CDR2 FQNNGV. This CDR3 comprises 14 residues. CDR3 residues: CASSSQDTTGELFF. CDR3 bases: TGTGCCAGCAGCTCACAGGACACCACCGGGGAGCTGTTTTTT.

The chain combines TRBV20-1 with TRBJ2-2, with D perhaps TRBD2 (6 bases). This CDR3 contains 11 residues. Trimming pared 6 bases from V and 4 bases from J, leaving 6 bases between. Germline values: CDR1 DFQATT, CDR2 SNEGSKA (reference sequence). The CDR3 protein is CSAAGTGELFF. The CDR3 DNA follows: TGCAGTGCAGCGGGCACCGGGGAGCTGTTTTTT.

The chain uses TRBV7-6 and TRBJ2-7; tentative D call: TRBD1 (5 bases). The germline gives CDR1 SGHVS, CDR2 FNYEAQ. V was clipped by 5 bases and J by 0 bases, with 14 bases between them. This CDR3 contains 15 residues. Here the CDR3 DNA reads TGTGCCAGCAGCCCCAGAACAGGTAACTCCTACGAGCAGTACTTC. It yields the protein CASSPRTGNSYEQYF.

The rearrangement links TRBV2 to TRBJ1-5, with D perhaps TRBD1 (6 bases). This CDR3 spans 15 amino acids. Germline CDR1 reads SNHLY; CDR2 reads FYNNEI. Deletions cut 6 bases from V and 0 bases from J, with 12 bases between. CDR3 coding DNA: TGTGCCAGCAGCCTGGAAGGGGGTAGCAATCAGCCCCAGCATTTT. It is translated as CASSLEGGSNQPQHF.

V usage is TRBV9 and J usage is TRBJ2-3, with 9 positions matching TRBD1. This CDR3 contains 14 residues. V shed 4 bases, J shed 1 base, and the junction held 1 base outside the gene matches. In germline, CDR1 is SGDLS, CDR2 YYNGEE. CDR3 residues: CASSRTGGTDTQYF. CDR3 nucleotide sequence: TGTGCCAGCAGCCGGACAGGGGGCACAGATACGCAGTATTTT.

Comments on this clone: The junction and the germline gene differ at one end; a read error may be behind it. V gene TRBV7-7 combines with J gene TRBJ1-4; TRBD1 might be the D (6 bases). The CDR3 is 12 amino acids. Germline V gives CDR1 SSHAT, CDR2 FNYEAQ (reference sequence). The CDR3 region is CASSNRDEKLFF. CDR3 nucleotide sequence: TGTGCTAGCAGCAACAGGGACGAAAAACTGTTTTTT.

The V gene is TRBV5-1, the J gene TRBJ1-2; D unresolved. The CDR3 totals 14 residues. CDR1 SGHRS and CDR2 YFSETQ come from the germline V gene. Trimming took 0 bases from V and 4 from J, leaving 10 bases between them. The CDR3 sequence: CASSLDAGSYGYTF. The CDR3, as DNA: TGCGCCAGCAGCTTGGATGCGGGGAGCTATGGCTACACCTTC. The complete variable domain, with remaining parts taken from reference TRBV5-1 and TRBJ1-2, reads KAGVTQTPRYLIKTRGQQVTLSCSPISGHRSVSWYQQTPGQGLQFLFEYFSETQRNKGNFPGRFSGRQFSNSRSEMNVSTLELGDSALYLCASSLDAGSYGYTFGSGTRLTVV.

DNA for the CDR3: TGTGCCAGCAGCTCAAACACCTACGAGCAGTACTTC. It translates to CASSSNTYEQYF. The gene calls are TRBV3-1 (or the pseudogene TRBV3-2) and TRBJ2-7; D is unclear. Germline values: CDR1 LGHDT, CDR2 YNNKEL (reference sequence). This CDR3 is 12 amino acids long. V was trimmed by 5 bases and J by 2 bases, leaving 7 bases between them.

The chain employs TRBV11-2 and TRBJ1-2, with 8 bases that match TRBD1. The J segment lost 4 bases and the V segment lost 0 bases, leaving 7 bases of the junction unmatched. CDR1 and CDR2 from the germline V gene are SGHAT and FQNNGV. The CDR3 covers 16 residues. CDR3 coding DNA: TGTGCCAGCAGCTTAGAGCCAGGGGGCTACGGCTATGGCTACACCTTC. Amino acids: CASSLEPGGYGYGYTF. Together with reference TRBV11-2 and TRBJ1-2, the CDR3 gives the full variable domain: EAGVAQSPRYKIIEKRQSVAFWCNPISGHATLYWYQQILGQGPKLLIQFQNNGVVDDSQLPKDRFSAERLKGVDSTLKIQPAKLEDSAVYLCASSLEPGGYGYGYTFGSGTRLTVV.

The V call is TRBV5-1, the J call TRBJ1-4, with TRBD1 matching 8 bases. CDR3 length equals 15 residues. Unmatched junction bases numbered 4, after V lost 3 bases and J lost 3 bases. Germline loops: CDR1 SGHRS, CDR2 YFSETQ. CDR3 region: CASSSQGAANEKLFF. CDR3 DNA: TGCGCCAGCAGCTCCCAGGGGGCGGCTAATGAAAAACTGTTTTTT. Full variable domain (outside the CDR3, taken from reference TRBV5-1 and TRBJ1-4): KAGVTQTPRYLIKTRGQQVTLSCSPISGHRSVSWYQQTPGQGLQFLFEYFSETQRNKGNFPGRFSGRQFSNSRSEMNVSTLELGDSALYLCASSSQGAANEKLFFGSGTQLSVL.

CDR3 bases: TGTGCCAGCAGCTCTTTCCTCACAGATACGCAGTATTTT. Translating it yields CASSSFLTDTQYF. The V and J genes are TRBV9 and TRBJ2-3; D is undetermined. Germline V lookup: CDR1 SGDLS, CDR2 YYNGEE. V was clipped by 4 bases and J by 2 bases, with 8 bases between them. The CDR3 consists of 13 residues.

The V call is TRBV29-1, the J call TRBJ1-5; D gene unclear. The CDR3 runs 12 residues. CDR1 is SQVTM and CDR2 is ANQGSEA in the germline V gene. The ends were cut back, 1 base at V and 5 bases at J, with 6 bases in the middle. CDR3: CSVEVGDQPQHF. The CDR3 DNA follows: TGCAGCGTTGAAGTCGGGGATCAGCCCCAGCATTTT.